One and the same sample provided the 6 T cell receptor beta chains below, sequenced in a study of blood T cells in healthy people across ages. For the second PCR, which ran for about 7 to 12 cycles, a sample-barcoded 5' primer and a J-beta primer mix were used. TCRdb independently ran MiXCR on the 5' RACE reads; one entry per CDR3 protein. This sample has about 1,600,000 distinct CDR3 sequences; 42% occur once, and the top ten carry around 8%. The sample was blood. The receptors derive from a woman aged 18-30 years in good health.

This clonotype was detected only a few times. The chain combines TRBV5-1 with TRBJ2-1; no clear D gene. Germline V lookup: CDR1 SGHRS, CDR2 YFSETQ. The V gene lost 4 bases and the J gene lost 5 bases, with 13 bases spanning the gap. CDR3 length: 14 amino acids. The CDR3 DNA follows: TGCGCCAGCAGCCACCGACTGGCGGACAATGAGCAGTTCTTC. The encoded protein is CASSHRLADNEQFF. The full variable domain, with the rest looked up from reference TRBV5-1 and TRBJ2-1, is KAGVTQTPRYLIKTRGQQVTLSCSPISGHRSVSWYQQTPGQGLQFLFEYFSETQRNKGNFPGRFSGRQFSNSRSEMNVSTLELGDSALYLCASSHRLADNEQFFGPGTRLTVL.

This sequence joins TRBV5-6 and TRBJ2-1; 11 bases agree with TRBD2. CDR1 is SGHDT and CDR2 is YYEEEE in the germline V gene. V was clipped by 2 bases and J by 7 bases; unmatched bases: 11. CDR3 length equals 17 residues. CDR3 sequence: CASSFLRSGGAWNEQFF. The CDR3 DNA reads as TGTGCCAGCAGCTTTTTGCGTAGCGGGGGGGCCTGGAATGAGCAGTTCTTC.

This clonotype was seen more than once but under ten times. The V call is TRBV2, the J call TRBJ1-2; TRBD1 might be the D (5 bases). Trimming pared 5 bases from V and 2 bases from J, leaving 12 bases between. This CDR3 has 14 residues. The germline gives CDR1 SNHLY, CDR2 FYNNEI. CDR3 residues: CASSREYRNYGYTF. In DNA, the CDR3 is TGTGCCAGCAGTAGAGAATACAGGAACTATGGCTACACCTTC.

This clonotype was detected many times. The CDR3 nucleotides read TGTGCCAGCAGCTTATTTGGGACGGGGTCCTACGAGCAGTACTTC. Amino acid sequence: CASSLFGTGSYEQYF. The J gene is TRBJ2-7, the V gene TRBV7-2; D is tentatively TRBD1 or TRBD2 (5 bases each). CDR1 SGHTA and CDR2 FQGNSA come from the germline V gene. The CDR3 contains 15 residues. V was shortened by 2 bases and J by 1 base, with 12 bases between the two germline ends.

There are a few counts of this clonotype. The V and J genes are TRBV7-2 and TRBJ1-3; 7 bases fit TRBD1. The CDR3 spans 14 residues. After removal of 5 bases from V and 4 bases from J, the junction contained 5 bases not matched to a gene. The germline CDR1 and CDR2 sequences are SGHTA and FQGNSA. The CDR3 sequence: CASSRDRAGNTIYF. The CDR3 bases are TGTGCCAGCAGCCGTGACAGGGCCGGAAACACCATATATTTT. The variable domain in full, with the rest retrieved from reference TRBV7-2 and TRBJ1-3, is GAGVSQSPSNKVTEKGKDVELRCDPISGHTALYWYRQSLGQGLEFLIYFQGNSAPDKSGLPSDRFSAERTGGSVSTLTIQRTQQEDSAVYLCASSRDRAGNTIYFGEGSWLTVV.

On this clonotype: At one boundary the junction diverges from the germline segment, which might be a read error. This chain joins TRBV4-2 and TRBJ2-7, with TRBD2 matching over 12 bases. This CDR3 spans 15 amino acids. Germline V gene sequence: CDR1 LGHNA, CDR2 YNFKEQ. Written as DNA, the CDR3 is TGTGCCAGCAGCGCCGAGACTAGCGGGAGCTACGAGCAGTCCTTC. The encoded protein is CASSAETSGSYEQSF.